This T cell receptor (beta chain) derives from a study of T cell repertoires in cytomegalovirus infection. A word on this clonotype: Its antigen is unidentified.

Study observations and caveats: In two of eight donors, the top clonotype was HLA-C-restricted CMV-specific.

TCRdb re-derived calls from the reads in MiXCR, one entry per CDR3 protein. The sample lists fewer than 550,000 distinct CDR3 sequences; around 27% were seen once. Germline CDR1 MNHEY, CDR2 SMNVEV (reference sequence). The ends were cut back, 5 bases at V and 0 bases at J, with 17 bases in the middle. The length of the CDR3 is 17 residues. This TCR derives from a human donor in good health (CMV status not recorded). Some clones in this sample may be carry-over from other donors' samples. The chain is built from TRBV27 and TRBJ2-1; D assignment may be TRBD1 or TRBD2 (5 bases each). Sequenced: PBMCs. CDR3 sequence: CASSLVSWGSSYNEQFF. CDR3 sequence (DNA): TGTGCCAGCAGTCTTGTTTCATGGGGGAGCTCCTACAATGAGCAGTTCTTC.